Each of the 4 T cell receptor beta chains below was sequenced from the same sample in a study of shared clonotypes between healthy human individuals. Sequencing was performed with immunoSEQ multiplex PCR; in TCRdb, only in-frame clones are kept and a portion is missing. The sample contains some 1,100,000 clones, around 78% of which appear only once. The source material was memory CD4+ T cells from PBMCs. Subset specified: CD45RA-negative fraction. Receptors originate from a man between 18 and 35 years old in good health. Some clones in this sample may be carry-over from other donors' samples.

This clone was seen a handful of times. The chain carries TRBV28 and TRBJ1-5; D perhaps matches TRBD1 (6 bases). The V and J ends lost 6 bases and 7 bases respectively, with 19 bases between them. The CDR3 runs to 15 residues. Germline CDR1 MDHEN, CDR2 SYDVKM. CDR3 residues: CASSPGHVIGQPQHF. For the CDR3, the DNA is TGTGCCAGCAGCCCGGGACACGTGATCGGGCAGCCCCAGCATTTT.

CDR3 DNA sequence: TGTGCCAGCAGCACCCGGGAGAACACTGAAGCTTTCTTT. Protein sequence: CASSTRENTEAFF. This chain links TRBV7-7 with TRBJ1-1; the D is unclear. The CDR3 has 13 residues. V lost 5 bases, J lost 1 base, and 8 bases lay in between. Germline CDR1 and CDR2: SSHAT and FNYEAQ (reference sequence).

This clone was observed at least ten times. The chain recombines TRBV9 with TRBJ1-4; D not certain. V was trimmed by 0 bases and J by 5 bases, leaving 8 bases between them. Germline CDR1 is SGDLS and CDR2 is YYNGEE. This CDR3 has 14 residues. The CDR3 region has the DNA TGTGCCAGCAGCGTAGATCAGCGAAATGAAAAACTGTTTTTT. This gives the protein CASSVDQRNEKLFF.

The chain has TRBV5-5 and TRBJ2-3; D gene uncertain. The CDR3 sequence is 13 residues long. V was cut by 4 bases and J by 7 bases, with 13 bases left in between. Germline V gives CDR1 SGHKS, CDR2 YYEKEE (reference sequence). CDR3 coding DNA: TGTGCCAGCAGCGAAGGGCCGGTATATACGCAGTATTTT. Protein sequence: CASSEGPVYTQYF.